This T cell receptor beta chain was sequenced for a study of cytomegalovirus exposure and HLA in healthy donors. The study ran its PCR with 60 Vbeta and 13 Jbeta primers. The protocol was immunoSEQ multiplex PCR, while the TCRdb copy is restricted to in-frame clones and leaves out a portion. Of 89,000 or so clones in the sample, just under 85% were seen once. Germline-derived CDR1 and CDR2 are MNHEY and SMNVEV (reference sequence). Trimming cost V 3 bases and J 6 bases, with 9 bases left between them. The CDR3 is 12 residues long. Source material: PBMCs. The rearrangement links TRBV27 to TRBJ2-7; D remains ambiguous. The source is a woman aged 18-29 years in good health and CMV-seropositive. This CDR3 is CASSFHPGEQYF. The DNA of the CDR3 is TGTGCCAGCAGTTTCCACCCCGGCGAGCAGTACTTC.